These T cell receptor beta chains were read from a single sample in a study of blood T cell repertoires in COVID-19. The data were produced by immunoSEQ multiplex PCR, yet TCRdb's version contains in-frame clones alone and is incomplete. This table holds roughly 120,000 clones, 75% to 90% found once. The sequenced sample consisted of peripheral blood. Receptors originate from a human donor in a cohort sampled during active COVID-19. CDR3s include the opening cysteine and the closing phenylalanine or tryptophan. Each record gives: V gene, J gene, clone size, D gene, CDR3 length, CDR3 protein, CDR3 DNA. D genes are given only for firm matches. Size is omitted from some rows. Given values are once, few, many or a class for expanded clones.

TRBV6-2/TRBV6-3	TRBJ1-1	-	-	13	CASSYTVNTEAFF	TGTGCCAGCAGTTACACGGTAAACACTGAAGCTTTCTTT
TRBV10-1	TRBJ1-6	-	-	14	CASSESMENSPLHF	TGCGCCAGCAGTGAGTCGATGGAGAATTCACCCCTCCACTTT
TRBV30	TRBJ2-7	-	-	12	CAWSPTGYEQYF	TGTGCCTGGAGCCCGACGGGCTACGAGCAGTACTTC
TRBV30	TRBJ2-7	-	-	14	CAWTGGWAGDEQYF	TGTGCCTGGACCGGTGGGTGGGCCGGCGACGAGCAGTACTTC
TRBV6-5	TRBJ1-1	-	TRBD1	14	CASRLTGVNTEAFF	TGTGCCAGCAGACTGACAGGGGTGAACACTGAAGCTTTCTTT
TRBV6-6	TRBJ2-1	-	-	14	CASSYQTPEDEQFF	TGTGCCAGCAGTTACCAGACTCCCGAGGATGAGCAGTTCTTC
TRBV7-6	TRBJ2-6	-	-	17	CASSLAQWSSGANVLTF	TGTGCCAGCAGCTTAGCGCAGTGGTCCTCTGGGGCCAACGTCCTGACTTTC
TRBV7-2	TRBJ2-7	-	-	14	CASSPRTITYEQYF	TGTGCCAGCAGCCCGAGGACAATCACCTACGAGCAGTACTTC
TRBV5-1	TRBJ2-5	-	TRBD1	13	CASSGGQGETQYF	TGCGCCAGCAGCGGGGGACAGGGGGAGACCCAGTACTTC
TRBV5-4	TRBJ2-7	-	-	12	CASSLSPHEQYF	TGTGCCAGCAGCCTATCTCCCCACGAGCAGTACTTC
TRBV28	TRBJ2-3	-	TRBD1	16	CASGETGDGKTDTQYF	TGTGCCAGTGGGGAAACAGGGGACGGGAAGACAGATACGCAGTATTTT
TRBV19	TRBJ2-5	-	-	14	CASSKDRREETQYF	TGTGCCAGTAGTAAAGACAGGCGGGAGGAGACCCAGTACTTC
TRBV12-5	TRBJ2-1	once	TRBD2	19	CASGFSAALLAGGDNEQFF	TGTGCTAGTGGTTTTTCCGCCGCGTTACTAGCGGGGGGTGACAATGAGCAGTTCTTC
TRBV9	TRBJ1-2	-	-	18	CASSNRYLGQGTDYGYTF	TGTGCCAGCAGCAACCGATACCTTGGCCAGGGGACCGACTATGGCTACACCTTC
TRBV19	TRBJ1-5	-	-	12	CASSPSNQPQHF	TGTGCCAGTAGTCCGAGTAATCAGCCCCAGCATTTT
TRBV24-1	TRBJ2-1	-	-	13	CATSGTRANEQFF	TGTGCCACCTCCGGGACTCGGGCCAATGAGCAGTTCTTC
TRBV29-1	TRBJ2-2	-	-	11	CSVHSGGELFF	TGCAGCGTCCATTCGGGGGGGGAGCTGTTTTTT
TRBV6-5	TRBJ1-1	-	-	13	CASSYRRGSEAFF	TGTGCCAGCAGTTACCGGCGAGGGAGCGAAGCTTTCTTT
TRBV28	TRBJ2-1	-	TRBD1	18	CASSLSIPDRGPYNEQFF	TGTGCCAGCAGTTTATCGATCCCCGACAGGGGTCCCTACAATGAGCAGTTCTTC
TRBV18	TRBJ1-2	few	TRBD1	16	CASSETGGSGLYGYTF	TGTGCCAGCTCGGAGACAGGGGGCTCAGGGCTCTATGGCTACACCTTC
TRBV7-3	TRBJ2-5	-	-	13	CASSFTGGETQYF	TGTGCCAGCAGCTTCACGGGCGGGGAGACCCAGTACTTC
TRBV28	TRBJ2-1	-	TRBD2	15	CASRLTSGAYNEQFF	TGTGCCAGCAGGTTGACTAGCGGGGCCTACAATGAGCAGTTCTTC
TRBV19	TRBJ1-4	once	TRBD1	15	CASSTGTAVNEKLFF	TGTGCCAGTAGTACCGGGACAGCCGTAAATGAAAAACTGTTTTTT
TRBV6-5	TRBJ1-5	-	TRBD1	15	CASTSGQGGNQPQHF	TGTGCCAGCACCTCCGGACAGGGGGGCAATCAGCCCCAGCATTTT
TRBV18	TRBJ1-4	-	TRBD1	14	CASSSGTGHEKLFF	TGTGCCAGCTCATCCGGGACAGGGCACGAAAAACTGTTTTTT
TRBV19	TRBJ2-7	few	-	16	CASSIGDSYTSYEQYF	TGTGCCAGTAGTATAGGGGACTCCTATACTTCCTACGAGCAGTACTTC
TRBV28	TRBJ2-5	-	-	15	CASRPSTGPQETQYF	TGTGCCAGCAGACCTTCGACAGGACCCCAAGAGACCCAGTACTTC
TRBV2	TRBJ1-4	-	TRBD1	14	CASRAQGISEKLFF	TGTGCCAGCAGGGCACAGGGGATCAGTGAAAAACTGTTTTTT
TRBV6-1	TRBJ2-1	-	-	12	CASSDLAGSQFF	TGTGCCAGCAGTGATCTTGCGGGGTCGCAGTTCTTC
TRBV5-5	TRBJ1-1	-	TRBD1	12	CASSTAQGGAFF	TGTGCCAGCAGCACCGCCCAGGGGGGTGCTTTCTTT
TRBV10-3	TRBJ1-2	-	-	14	CAISDPTELYGYTF	TGTGCCATCAGTGACCCGACAGAACTCTATGGCTACACCTTC
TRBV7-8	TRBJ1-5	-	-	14	CASSFRGSNQPQHF	TGTGCCAGCAGCTTCCGGGGGAGCAATCAGCCCCAGCATTTT
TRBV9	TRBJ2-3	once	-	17	CASSVEGGVTSSDTQYF	TGTGCCAGCAGCGTAGAGGGCGGGGTGACCTCTTCAGATACGCAGTATTTT
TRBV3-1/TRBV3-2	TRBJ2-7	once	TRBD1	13	CASSPGTAYEQYF	TGTGCCAGCAGCCCTGGGACAGCCTACGAGCAGTACTTC